The 9 T cell receptor beta chains below were found in one sample sequenced in a study of shared clonotypes between healthy human individuals (dated by TCRdb to between 2020 and 2021). The method was the immunoSEQ multiplex PCR assay. What TCRdb holds here is the immuneACCESS table cut down to in-frame rearrangements. Part of the clones is not present; checked against another copy, under half of the missing clones reflect an unresolved V gene, and the others are unexplained. Present in this sample are around 620,000 clones, around 95% of which were seen just once. Around 0.12% of the sample goes to the ten largest clones. CD8 naive samples consisted of CD45RO-negative cells that were positively selected for CCR7, yielding a CD45RA+CCR7+ population without TemRA cells. Sequences were obtained from naive CD8+ T cells sorted from blood. The sample's cell subset or site label, in plain terms: CD45RA+CCR7+. These receptors were obtained from a young woman in good health.

The CDR3 sequence: CASSLAGITMQETQYF. In DNA form, the CDR3 reads TGTGCCAGCAGCTTAGCGGGTATAACAATGCAAGAGACCCAGTACTTC. The chain uses TRBV7-8 and TRBJ2-5; D gene unclear. Germline CDR1 is SGHVS and CDR2 is FQNEAQ. V lost 0 bases and J 2 bases, leaving 13 bases between the germline ends. CDR3 length: 16 amino acids.

The V gene is TRBV4-1, the J gene TRBJ1-1; TRBD1 is a possible D gene (5 bases). The CDR3 contains 15 residues. Germline values: CDR1 MGHRA, CDR2 YSYEKL. Trimming took off 0 bases at V and 1 base at J, with 9 bases between the two ends. CDR3 sequence: CASSQDRGENTEAFF. The DNA for the CDR3 is TGCGCCAGCAGCCAAGATAGAGGGGAGAACACTGAAGCTTTCTTT.

This chain uses TRBV7-9 with TRBJ2-3; D remains unclear. This CDR3 contains 13 residues. With 5 bases removed from V and 3 bases from J, the gap between germline ends came to 9 bases. The V gene's germline CDR1 is SEHNR and CDR2 FQNEAQ (reference sequence). The CDR3 protein is CASSTEDTDTQYF. CDR3 bases: TGTGCCAGCAGCACCGAAGATACAGATACGCAGTATTTT. Supplemented by reference TRBV7-9 and TRBJ2-3, the full variable domain reads DTGVSQNPRHKITKRGQNVTFRCDPISEHNRLYWYRQTLGQGPEFLTYFQNEAQLEKSRLLSDRFSAERPKGSFSTLEIQRTEQGDSAMYLCASSTEDTDTQYFGPGTRLTVL.

This chain connects TRBV27 to TRBJ2-1; no clear D gene. This CDR3 has 16 amino acids. Germline CDR1 is MNHEY and CDR2 is SMNVEV (reference sequence). Trimming shortened V by 7 bases and J by 0 bases, and 16 bases separated the two germline ends. CDR3 residues: CASTATQASSYNEQFF. The DNA for the CDR3 is TGTGCCAGCACCGCCACGCAGGCCAGCTCCTACAATGAGCAGTTCTTC.

For the CDR3, the DNA is TGTGCCAGCAGCCGAGAGACCCAGTACTTC. It is translated as CASSRETQYF. V gene TRBV5-8 combines with J gene TRBJ2-5, with D hard to call. V lost 4 bases, J lost 4 bases, and 2 bases lay in between. The germline V gene has CDR1 SGHTS and CDR2 YDEGEE. The CDR3 covers 10 residues.

This clone has just one count. The rearrangement uses TRBV28 and TRBJ2-1; D unresolved. Trimming removed 3 bases from V and 4 bases from J, with 10 bases in between. The CDR3 consists of 14 residues. Germline values: CDR1 MDHEN, CDR2 SYDVKM. The CDR3: CASSLLLTYNEQFF. In DNA, the CDR3 is TGTGCCAGCAGTTTGTTACTAACTTACAATGAGCAGTTCTTC.

V is TRBV28 and J is TRBJ1-2; a weak D match, TRBD1 (6 bases). Germline assignment: CDR1 MDHEN and CDR2 SYDVKM. The germline V and J ends were trimmed by 6 bases and 3 bases, with 11 bases remaining between them. The CDR3 runs to 13 residues. The chain's CDR3 is CASRTSGDYGYTF. CDR3 DNA sequence: TGTGCCAGCAGGACATCAGGGGACTATGGCTACACCTTC.

The J gene is TRBJ2-7, the V gene TRBV28; D unresolved. Per germline, CDR1 MDHEN and CDR2 SYDVKM. V lost 6 bases, J lost 2 bases, and 5 bases lay in between. This CDR3 region has 11 residues. The chain's CDR3 is CASSQAYEQYF. The DNA for the CDR3 is TGTGCCAGCAGCCAGGCCTACGAGCAGTACTTC.

The genes are TRBV19 and TRBJ1-4; TRBD1 is a possible D gene (6 bases). Between the trimmed V and J ends, which lost 8 bases and 4 bases, there was a span of 14 bases. Germline V CDR1 and CDR2: LNHDA, SQIVND (reference sequence). This CDR3 contains 14 residues. Written as DNA, the CDR3 is TGTGCCAGTGGAGGACAGAACTATAATGAAAAACTGTTTTTT. Translated, it gives CASGGQNYNEKLFF.